The rows below give T cell receptor beta chains drawn from one sample of a study of blood T cell repertoires in COVID-19. The data were produced by immunoSEQ multiplex PCR, yet TCRdb's version contains in-frame clones alone and is incomplete. The table includes 70,000 or so clones, about 90% detected once. Material for sequencing was peripheral blood. These receptors were obtained from a human donor in a cohort sampled during active COVID-19. CDR3s include the opening cysteine and the closing phenylalanine or tryptophan. The order of the fields is D gene, J gene, V gene, clone size, CDR3 DNA, CDR3 protein. A D gene is named only where the DNA matches it firmly. Clone size appears in some rows only: once, few, many, or a class for an expanded clone.

>NA|TRBJ1-1|TRBV2|NA
TGTGCCAGCAGTCCCGGGTGGGGGGGGAACACTGAAGCTTTCTTT
CASSPGWGGNTEAFF
>NA|TRBJ1-3|TRBV10-2|once
TGCGCCAGCAGTGAGCCATCCCCCGGCAGGCACCCCTCTGGAAACACCATATATTTT
CASSEPSPGRHPSGNTIYF
>TRBD1|TRBJ1-1|TRBV5-6|NA
TGTGCCAGCGGGGGAACAGGGGAAGAGATGGGGAACACTGAAGCTTTCTTT
CASGGTGEEMGNTEAFF
>NA|TRBJ2-7|TRBV19|once
TGTGCCAGTAGCCCACAGGGTCGCGGCTACGAGCAGTACTTC
CASSPQGRGYEQYF
>NA|TRBJ1-2|TRBV28|NA
TGTGCCAGCAGCCCCGGGACACTAGCTAACTATGGCTACACCTTC
CASSPGTLANYGYTF
>NA|TRBJ2-7|TRBV7-9|NA
TGTGCCAGCAGTCCAACACAGGGTCGGCCCTACGAGCAGTACTTC
CASSPTQGRPYEQYF
>NA|TRBJ1-4|TRBV30|NA
TGTGCCTGGGACAGCAATGAAAAACTGTTTTTT
CAWDSNEKLFF
>TRBD1|TRBJ1-1|TRBV11-2|once
TGTGCCAGCAGCTTAATGAGACAGGGGGACGGAGCTTTCTTT
CASSLMRQGDGAFF
>NA|TRBJ2-7|TRBV4-1|NA
TGCGCCAGCAGCCCCCGAGAGGGTACCTACGAGCAGTACTTC
CASSPREGTYEQYF
>TRBD1|TRBJ2-7|TRBV6-2/TRBV6-3|NA
TGTGCCAGCAGCGAATGGTGGACAGGGGGAATCTACGAGCAGTACTTC
CASSEWWTGGIYEQYF
>NA|TRBJ1-1|TRBV6-4|NA
TGTGCCAGCAGGTCGACAGGGAACACTGAAGCTTTCTTT
CASRSTGNTEAFF
>NA|TRBJ1-2|TRBV18|NA
TGTGCCAGCTCACCACCGTCGAGGAATGGCTACACCTTC
CASSPPSRNGYTF
>NA|TRBJ2-3|TRBV4-2|NA
TGTGCCAGCAGCCAAGCTTCGGGGGACACAGATACGCAGTATTTT
CASSQASGDTDTQYF
>NA|TRBJ1-1|TRBV10-1|once
TGCGCCAGCAGTTCGGTGGACACTGAAGCTTTCTTT
CASSSVDTEAFF
>TRBD1|TRBJ2-7|TRBV27|NA
TGTGCCAGCACCCATAGGATCGCAGGGGGCACCCCCGAGCAGTACTTC
CASTHRIAGGTPEQYF
>NA|TRBJ1-2|TRBV2|NA
TGTGCCAGCAGGGCAGAGGACTATGGCTACACCTTC
CASRAEDYGYTF
>TRBD1|TRBJ1-1|TRBV27|NA
TGTGCCAGCAGTTTATCGGGTGGGACAGGGGTCGAAGCTTTCTTT
CASSLSGGTGVEAFF
>NA|TRBJ1-1|TRBV5-6|NA
TGTGCCAGCAGCCCTGGGCGGGTTTTTAGCACTGAAGCTTTCTTT
CASSPGRVFSTEAFF
>TRBD1|TRBJ1-1|TRBV3-1/TRBV3-2|NA
TGTGCCAGCAGCCACAATGCCCCGGGACAGGGAAAGAACACTGAAGCTTTCTTT
CASSHNAPGQGKNTEAFF
>NA|TRBJ1-1|TRBV30|NA
TGTGCCTGGATTTCAGGGATGAACACTGAAGCTTTCTTT
CAWISGMNTEAFF
>TRBD1|TRBJ2-2|TRBV5-1|NA
TGCGCCAGCCGATTCAACAGGGGGAACACCGGGGAGCTGTTTTTT
CASRFNRGNTGELFF
>TRBD2|TRBJ2-6|TRBV18|NA
TGTGCCAGCTCACCCAGGACTAGTAGCTCTGGGGCCAACGTCCTGACTTTC
CASSPRTSSSGANVLTF
>NA|TRBJ2-7|TRBV18|NA
TGTGCCAGCTCACCGGTAGCCGAGGACAGCCTTCCCTACGAGCAGTACTTC
CASSPVAEDSLPYEQYF
>NA|TRBJ2-5|TRBV7-2|NA
TGTGCCAGCAGCTTAGGGGACTTGTACCAAGAGACCCAGTACTTC
CASSLGDLYQETQYF
>NA|TRBJ1-1|TRBV9|NA
TGTGCCAGCAGCGTAGAAATCAAAACTGAAGCTTTCTTT
CASSVEIKTEAFF
>NA|TRBJ2-7|TRBV27|NA
TGTGCCAGCAGTTCGCCAGGGGGGACCCCCTACGAGCAGTACTTC
CASSSPGGTPYEQYF
>NA|TRBJ2-7|TRBV19|NA
TGTGCCAGTAGTATGTCAGGGGCCTACGAGCAGTACTTC
CASSMSGAYEQYF
>NA|TRBJ2-3|TRBV20-1|NA
TGCAGTGCTAGTGACCGGGGATCAGATACGCAGTATTTT
CSASDRGSDTQYF
>TRBD1|TRBJ1-6|TRBV30|few
TGTGCCTGGAGTGAGGGACAGGGGGGTTCACCCCTCCACTTT
CAWSEGQGGSPLHF
>NA|TRBJ1-1|TRBV9|NA
TGTGCCAGCAGCCCTCGACACGACAGATACACTGAAGCTTTCTTT
CASSPRHDRYTEAFF
>NA|TRBJ2-7|TRBV27|NA
TGTGCCAGCAGTTTGACAGGTGATCACTCCTACGAGCAGTACTTC
CASSLTGDHSYEQYF
>NA|TRBJ1-5|TRBV19|NA
TGTGCCAGTAGTATAGGGAACAGCCACAATCAGCCCCAGCATTTT
CASSIGNSHNQPQHF
>NA|TRBJ1-2|TRBV7-2|NA
TGTGCCAGCAGCTCCCAGGGATTAAACTATGGCTACACCTTC
CASSSQGLNYGYTF
>TRBD2|TRBJ2-5|TRBV7-8|NA
TGTGCCAGCAGCTTAAAACTAGCGGGGGGTCCAACCCAGTACTTC
CASSLKLAGGPTQYF
>NA|TRBJ1-5|TRBV2|few
TGTGCCAGCAGTGAAGCGCCGACACATAGGGAGAATCAGCCCCAGCATTTT
CASSEAPTHRENQPQHF
>TRBD1|TRBJ1-2|TRBV7-3|NA
TGTGCCAGCAGCCTCCTCCGGGACAGGGTTGACTATGGCTACACCTTC
CASSLLRDRVDYGYTF
>NA|TRBJ2-5|TRBV27|once
TGTGCCAGCAGGCCACAGGGCAGAGAGACCCAGTACTTC
CASRPQGRETQYF
>NA|TRBJ2-7|TRBV5-8|NA
TGTGCCAGCAGCTTGTATACAGGCTACGAGCAGTACTTC
CASSLYTGYEQYF
>NA|TRBJ1-2|TRBV27|NA
TGTGCCAGCAGTTTAGTTTCGGACGGCGGCCGGGGGGATGGCTACACCTTC
CASSLVSDGGRGDGYTF
>NA|TRBJ1-6|TRBV28|NA
TGTGCCAGCAGTTTTGTTGTTCAGGGTGGTTCACCCCTCCACTTT
CASSFVVQGGSPLHF
>TRBD1|TRBJ1-5|TRBV27|NA
TGTGCCAGCAGACTCGGGACAGGGGGACAGCCCCAGCATTTT
CASRLGTGGQPQHF
>NA|TRBJ1-5|TRBV18|NA
TGTGCCAGCTCACCCCTCGGCGGATCGACAGGCAATCAGCCCCAGCATTTT
CASSPLGGSTGNQPQHF
>TRBD1|TRBJ1-3|TRBV6-4|NA
TGTGCCAGCAGTGACCCGGACAGGTTTTTCTCTGGAAACACCATATATTTT
CASSDPDRFFSGNTIYF
>NA|TRBJ1-2|TRBV27|NA
TGTGCCAGCAGTTTACAGGATTCTAACTATGGCTACACCTTC
CASSLQDSNYGYTF
>NA|TRBJ2-7|TRBV27|NA
TGTGCCAGCAGCCGTTCAGGGTTGTTGTACGAGCAGTACTTC
CASSRSGLLYEQYF
>TRBD1|TRBJ1-1|TRBV19|NA
TGTGCCAGTACCCTTTCACAGGGGGAAGCTTTCTTT
CASTLSQGEAFF
>NA|TRBJ2-7|TRBV6-6|NA
TGTGCCAGCAGTCCTATAGGACTAAGGAGCTCCTACGAGCAGTACTTC
CASSPIGLRSSYEQYF
>TRBD1|TRBJ1-5|TRBV29-1|few
TGCAGCGTCGGGGACAGGGCTAATCAGCCCCAGCATTTT
CSVGDRANQPQHF
>NA|TRBJ1-5|TRBV12-5|NA
TGTGCTAGTGGTTTAGGGGGACAGCCCCAGCATTTT
CASGLGGQPQHF
>TRBD1|TRBJ1-2|TRBV10-3|NA
TGTGCCATCAGTCCGGAGACAGGGGGCGCTGCCCCTAACTATGGCTACACCTTC
CAISPETGGAAPNYGYTF
>NA|TRBJ1-1|TRBV19|NA
TGTGCCAGTAGTGCGGATTGGAGGAACACTGAAGCTTTCTTT
CASSADWRNTEAFF
>NA|TRBJ2-1|TRBV7-6|NA
TGTGCCAGCAGCTCCGCCAGCTGGGGCGATGAGCAGTTCTTC
CASSSASWGDEQFF
>NA|TRBJ1-2|TRBV9|NA
TGTGCCAGCAGCGTAGAAGACAGAGACTATGGCTACACCTTC
CASSVEDRDYGYTF
>NA|TRBJ2-7|TRBV10-2|NA
TGCGCCACATATTCGGGACACTCCTACGAGCAGTACTTC
CATYSGHSYEQYF
>TRBD2|TRBJ2-5|TRBV11-3|NA
TGTGCCAGCAGCAATGGGAGGGAGGGTCAAGAGACCCAGTACTTC
CASSNGREGQETQYF
>NA|TRBJ1-4|TRBV9|NA
TGTGCCAGCAGTTCCAGGGGTAGGACTAATGAAAAACTGTTTTTT
CASSSRGRTNEKLFF
>NA|TRBJ1-3|TRBV27|NA
TGTGCCAGTGGGGAGATGGGCGGAAACACCATATATTTT
CASGEMGGNTIYF
>NA|TRBJ2-7|TRBV11-2|NA
TGTGCCAGCAGCTTAACAGGCTCCTCCTACGAGCAGTACTTC
CASSLTGSSYEQYF
>TRBD2|TRBJ2-1|TRBV6-2/TRBV6-3|NA
TGTGCCAGCAGTTACTCGGCTTGGGGACTAGTCATTGGTGAGCAGTTCTTC
CASSYSAWGLVIGEQFF